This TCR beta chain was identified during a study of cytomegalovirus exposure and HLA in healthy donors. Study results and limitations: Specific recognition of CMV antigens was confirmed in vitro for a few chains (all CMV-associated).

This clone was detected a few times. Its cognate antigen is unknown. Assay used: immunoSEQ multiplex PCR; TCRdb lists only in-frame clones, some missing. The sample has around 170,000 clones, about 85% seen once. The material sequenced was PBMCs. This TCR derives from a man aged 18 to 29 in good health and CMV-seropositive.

The CDR3 loop reads CASSRDGGQEQYF. DNA of the CDR3: TGTGCCAGCAGCAGGGACGGAGGGCAGGAGCAGTACTTC. The J gene is TRBJ2-7, the V gene TRBV7-8; D perhaps matches TRBD2 (6 bases). Germline V lookup: CDR1 SGHVS, CDR2 FQNEAQ. CDR3 length equals 13 residues. The V and J ends lost 5 bases and 7 bases respectively, with 15 bases between them.